One T cell receptor beta chain is described in this entry. These data come from a study of blood T cell repertoires in COVID-19. Methods used by the authors: By means of reference gene primer amplification, nucleated cell counts were estimated. Only in-frame clones appear in the TCRdb table, and some are missing; sequencing was by immunoSEQ multiplex PCR. V and J calls and clone size are given by that table; D and trimming were obtained from the DNA. The repertoire consists of some 99,000 clones, with over 65% occurring once and the leading ten covering 18%. Deletions cut 0 bases from V and 4 bases from J, with 13 bases between. The V gene's germline CDR1 is MNHEY and CDR2 SVGEGT. The CDR3 length is 16 residues.

The source is a woman aged 55-69 years with acute or convalescent COVID-19. The material sequenced was peripheral blood. The chain employs TRBV6-2 or TRBV6-3 and TRBJ2-1; possibly TRBD2 for D (5 bases). CDR3 protein: CASSYSMSGIYNEQFF. CDR3 nucleotide sequence: TGTGCCAGCAGTTACTCGATGTCGGGGATTTACAATGAGCAGTTCTTC.